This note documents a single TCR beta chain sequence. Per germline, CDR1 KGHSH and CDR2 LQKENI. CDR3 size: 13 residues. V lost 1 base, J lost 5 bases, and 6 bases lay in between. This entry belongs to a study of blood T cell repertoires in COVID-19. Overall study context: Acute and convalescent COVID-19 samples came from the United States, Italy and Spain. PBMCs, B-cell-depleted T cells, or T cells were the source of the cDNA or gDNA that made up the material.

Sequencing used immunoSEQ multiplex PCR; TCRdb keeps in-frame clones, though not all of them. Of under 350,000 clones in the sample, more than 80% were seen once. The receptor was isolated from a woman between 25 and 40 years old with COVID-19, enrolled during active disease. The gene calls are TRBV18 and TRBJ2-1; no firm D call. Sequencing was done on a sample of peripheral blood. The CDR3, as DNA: TGTGCCAGCTCACCACGCCAGGACAATGAGCAGTTCTTC. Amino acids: CASSPRQDNEQFF.